These 20 T cell receptor beta chains share one sample of origin, sequenced in a study of blood T cell repertoires in COVID-19. Profiling relied on immunoSEQ multiplex PCR, and the TCRdb table lists in-frame clones only, not all of them. The sample yields about 280,000 clones, 70% to 90% seen once. Specimen: PBMCs or T cells enriched from blood (not recorded which). These receptors were collected from a woman in her sixties in a cohort exposed to, infected with or recovered from COVID-19 (not recorded which).

This clone was picked up a small number of times. The chain carries TRBV28 and TRBJ1-2; D remains ambiguous. CDR1 and CDR2 (germline): MDHEN, SYDVKM. With 4 bases removed from V and 7 bases from J, the gap between germline ends came to 7 bases. This CDR3 contains 11 residues. The CDR3 here is CASSYPGGYTF. In nucleotides, the CDR3 is TGTGCCAGCAGTTATCCAGGTGGCTACACCTTC.

The chain joins TRBV6-1 to TRBJ2-4, with unresolved D. Germline assignment: CDR1 MNHNS and CDR2 SASEGT. Between the trimmed V and J ends, which lost 1 base and 0 bases, there was a span of 7 bases. The CDR3 covers 15 residues. The CDR3 loop is CASSEVSLAKNIQYF. CDR3 nucleotides: TGTGCCAGCAGTGAAGTAAGCCTAGCCAAAAACATTCAGTACTTC.

This clone occurred once. V gene TRBV6-5 combines with J gene TRBJ1-2; 8 bases align to TRBD1. CDR3 length equals 11 residues. Germline V CDR1 and CDR2: MNHEY, SVGAGI. V lost 4 bases to trimming and J lost 10 bases; unmatched junction nucleotides: 2. The CDR3 loop reads CASSSDRDYTF. The DNA of the CDR3 is TGTGCCAGCAGTTCGGACAGGGACTACACCTTC.

This chain connects TRBV11-2 to TRBJ2-5, with TRBD1 as a possible D gene (5 bases). CDR1 is SGHAT and CDR2 is FQNNGV in the germline V gene. This CDR3 spans 15 amino acids. V gave up 5 bases and J gave up 4 bases, with 17 bases separating them. CDR3: CASSLQGGVGETQYF. DNA for the CDR3: TGTGCCAGCAGCCTGCAGGGTGGAGTGGGAGAGACCCAGTACTTC.

V usage is TRBV5-4 and J usage is TRBJ2-4; D possibly corresponds to TRBD1 (5 bases). Germline V gene sequence: CDR1 SGHNT, CDR2 YYREEE (reference sequence). This CDR3 region has 13 residues. Trimming pared 3 bases from V and 8 bases from J, leaving 12 bases between. CDR3 loop: CASSSGLGDIQYF. The CDR3 nucleotides are TGTGCCAGCAGCTCAGGCCTAGGGGACATTCAGTACTTC.

This clone was seen only once. This sample includes further DNA sequences coding for the same CDR3. The chain carries TRBV7-3 and TRBJ2-7; 10 nucleotides line up with TRBD1. This CDR3 contains 14 residues. Trimming cost V 9 bases and J 5 bases; bases outside gene matches: 10. Germline-derived CDR1 and CDR2 are SGHTA and FQGTGA. The CDR3 here is CASSLRQGADEQYF. The CDR3 DNA follows: TGTGCCAGTAGTTTAAGACAGGGGGCGGACGAGCAGTACTTC. The variable domain in full, completed from reference TRBV7-3 and TRBJ2-7, reads GAGVSQTPSNKVTEKGKYVELRCDPISGHTALYWYRQSLGQGPEFLIYFQGTGAADDSGLPNDRFFAVRPEGSVSTLKIQRTERGDSAVYLCASSLRQGADEQYFGPGTRLTVT.

The chain employs TRBV28 and TRBJ2-5; possibly TRBD2 for D (5 bases). Germline CDR1 is MDHEN and CDR2 is SYDVKM. This CDR3 comprises 16 residues. V gave up 5 bases and J gave up 6 bases, with 22 bases separating them. The CDR3 sequence is CASSPLEGRRGKTQYF. CDR3 nucleotides: TGTGCCAGCAGTCCCCTCGAGGGTAGGCGAGGGAAGACCCAGTACTTC.

The V and J genes are TRBV19 and TRBJ2-7; a weak D match, TRBD2 (5 bases). The CDR3 is made up of 12 amino acids. The V end was cut by 8 bases, the J end by 2 bases, with 10 bases between. CDR1 is LNHDA, CDR2 SQIVND, per germline (reference sequence). The chain's CDR3 is CASGGFPYEQYF. The DNA for the CDR3 is TGTGCCAGTGGAGGATTCCCCTACGAGCAGTACTTC.

This chain uses TRBV6-9 with TRBJ1-4, with 8 bases lining up with TRBD1. Germline V gene data show CDR1 as MNHGY and CDR2 as SVAAGI. The CDR3 consists of 18 residues. The J segment lost 0 bases and the V segment lost 2 bases, leaving 8 bases of the junction unmatched. CDR3 loop: CASSYTGQESPTNEKLFF. For the CDR3, the DNA is TGTGCCAGCAGTTATACGGGACAGGAATCTCCAACTAATGAAAAACTGTTTTTT.

V and J are TRBV11-1 and TRBJ2-7; 12 positions match TRBD2. The V segment lost 5 bases and the J segment 6 bases; nucleotides outside the gene matches: 5. Germline CDR1 reads SGHAT; CDR2 reads FQDESV (reference sequence). The CDR3 runs 14 residues. The CDR3 nucleotides are TGTGCCAGCAGCCCCTTGACTAGCGGGAGCGAGCAGTACTTC. Amino acid sequence: CASSPLTSGSEQYF.

This clone was detected a few times. The chain is built from TRBV7-2 and TRBJ1-2; 8 bases fit TRBD1. Trimming removed 5 bases from V and 8 bases from J; junction bases left unmatched: 13. CDR1 SGHTA and CDR2 FQGNSA come from the germline V gene. This CDR3 spans 15 amino acids. CDR3: CASSRAGTGFKGYTF. The CDR3 nucleotides read TGTGCCAGCAGCAGGGCCGGGACAGGATTTAAGGGCTACACCTTC.

This chain connects TRBV6-2 or TRBV6-3 to TRBJ1-1, with a weak D call TRBD1 (5 bases). This CDR3 comprises 13 residues. Per the germline V gene, CDR1 is MNHEY and CDR2 is SVGEGT. V lost 5 bases and J 5 bases, leaving 12 bases between the germline ends. Written as DNA, the CDR3 is TGTGCCAGCAGTAGGGGCGCGGGAACTGAAGCTTTCTTT. It translates to CASSRGAGTEAFF.

The chain has TRBV6-5 and TRBJ2-7; TRBD1 is a possible D gene (5 bases). The V end lost 5 bases, the J end lost 2 bases, and 10 bases lay between the germline ends. Germline-derived CDR1 and CDR2 are MNHEY and SVGAGI. The CDR3 has 13 amino acids. The CDR3, as DNA: TGTGCCAGCAGTACTCAGGGAACCTACGAGCAGTACTTC. Translated, it gives CASSTQGTYEQYF.

This chain uses TRBV9 with TRBJ1-2, with TRBD1 matching over 8 bases. The CDR3 runs to 13 residues. The trim removed 6 bases at V and 5 bases at J, leaving 6 bases unmatched. Germline V gene data show CDR1 as SGDLS and CDR2 as YYNGEE. The CDR3 region is CASNTGGRYGYTF. CDR3 DNA sequence: TGTGCCAGCAATACAGGGGGTCGGTATGGCTACACCTTC.

Comments on this clone: The same CDR3 can be traced to other DNA sequences in this sample. This chain joins TRBV18 and TRBJ2-7, with 8 positions matching TRBD1. Germline-derived CDR1 and CDR2 are KGHSH and LQKENI. The CDR3 is made up of 15 amino acids. J lost 2 bases, V lost 0 bases, and 3 bases had no gene match. DNA for the CDR3: TGTGCCAGCTCACCACCAGGGACAGGCGCCTACGAGCAGTACTTC. As protein: CASSPPGTGAYEQYF.

The V and J genes are TRBV28 and TRBJ1-5; D remains unclear. Germline V lookup: CDR1 MDHEN, CDR2 SYDVKM. The CDR3 is 16 residues long. The ends were cut back, 3 bases at V and 2 bases at J, with 14 bases in the middle. CDR3: CASSFASGRGNQPQHF. CDR3 DNA sequence: TGTGCCAGCAGTTTTGCGTCCGGGAGGGGCAATCAGCCCCAGCATTTT. The variable domain in full, completed from reference TRBV28 and TRBJ1-5, reads DVKVTQSSRYLVKRTGEKVFLECVQDMDHENMFWYRQDPGLGLRLIYFSYDVKMKEKGDIPEGYSVSREKKERFSLILESASTNQTSMYLCASSFASGRGNQPQHFGDGTRLSIL.

This chain uses TRBV7-8 with TRBJ2-7; tentatively, D is TRBD2 (5 bases). The CDR3 is made up of 17 amino acids. V was shortened by 1 base and J by 0 bases, with 16 bases between the two germline ends. Germline CDR1 is SGHVS and CDR2 is FQNEAQ. This chain's CDR3 is CASSLVLIPSPSYEQYF. DNA for the CDR3: TGTGCCAGCAGCTTAGTTCTTATCCCTAGCCCCTCCTACGAGCAGTACTTC. The full variable domain, with the rest looked up from reference TRBV7-8 and TRBJ2-7, is GAGVSQSPRYKVAKRGQDVALRCDPISGHVSLFWYQQALGQGPEFLTYFQNEAQLDKSGLPSDRFFAERPEGSVSTLKIQRTQQEDSAVYLCASSLVLIPSPSYEQYFGPGTRLTVT.

The rearrangement uses TRBV10-2 and TRBJ2-1; 14 positions agree with TRBD2. The junction had 5 bases not matched to a gene; V was cut back by 3 bases and J by 1 base. The CDR3 runs 18 residues. Germline CDR1 WSHSY, CDR2 SAAADI. The CDR3 coding sequence is TGCGCCAGCAGTGATGGGACTAGCGGGGGATTTTCCTACAATGAGCAGTTCTTC. Translation gives CASSDGTSGGFSYNEQFF.

As DNA, the CDR3 is TGTGCCGCCTCCGGGACTAGGGGGACCGGGGAGCTGTTTTTT. Its protein product is CAASGTRGTGELFF. This sequence joins TRBV28 and TRBJ2-2; the match to TRBD2 covers 8 bases. This CDR3 contains 14 residues. V dropped 11 bases and J dropped 5; count of bases not matched to a gene: 10. Per germline, CDR1 MDHEN and CDR2 SYDVKM.

The chain combines TRBV4-2 with TRBJ2-1, with a tentative D call TRBD2 (5 bases). Germline loops: CDR1 LGHNA, CDR2 YNFKEQ. Deletions cut 5 bases from V and 8 bases from J, with 13 bases between. The CDR3 runs 13 residues. CDR3 region: CASSERPGDEQFF. The CDR3 DNA reads as TGTGCCAGCAGCGAGCGCCCCGGGGATGAGCAGTTCTTC.